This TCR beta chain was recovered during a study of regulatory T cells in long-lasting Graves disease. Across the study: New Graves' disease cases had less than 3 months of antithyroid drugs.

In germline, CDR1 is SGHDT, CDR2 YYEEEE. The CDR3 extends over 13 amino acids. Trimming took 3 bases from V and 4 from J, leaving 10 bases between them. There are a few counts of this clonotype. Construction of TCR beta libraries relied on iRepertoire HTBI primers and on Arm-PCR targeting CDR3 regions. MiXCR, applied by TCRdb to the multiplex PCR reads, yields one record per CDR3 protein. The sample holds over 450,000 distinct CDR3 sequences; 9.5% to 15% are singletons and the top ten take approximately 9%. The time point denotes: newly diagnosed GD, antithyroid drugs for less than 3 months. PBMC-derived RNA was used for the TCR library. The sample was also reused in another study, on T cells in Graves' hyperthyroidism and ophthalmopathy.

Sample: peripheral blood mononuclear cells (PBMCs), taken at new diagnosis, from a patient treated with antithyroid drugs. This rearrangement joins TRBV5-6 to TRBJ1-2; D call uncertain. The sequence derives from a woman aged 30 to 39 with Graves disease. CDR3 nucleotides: TGTGCCAGCAGCTCCTTGGATTTCTATGGCTACACCTTC. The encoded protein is CASSSLDFYGYTF.